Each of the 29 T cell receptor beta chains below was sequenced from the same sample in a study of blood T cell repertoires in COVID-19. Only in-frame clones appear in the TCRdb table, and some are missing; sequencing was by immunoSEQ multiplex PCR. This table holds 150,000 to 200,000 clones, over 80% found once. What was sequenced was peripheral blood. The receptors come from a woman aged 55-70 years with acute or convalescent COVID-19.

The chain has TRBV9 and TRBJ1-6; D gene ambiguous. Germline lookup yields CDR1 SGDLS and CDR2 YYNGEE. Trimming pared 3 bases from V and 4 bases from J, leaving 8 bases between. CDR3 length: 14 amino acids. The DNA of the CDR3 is TGTGCCAGCAGCGCCGGGAGTTATAATTCACCCCTCCACTTT. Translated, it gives CASSAGSYNSPLHF.

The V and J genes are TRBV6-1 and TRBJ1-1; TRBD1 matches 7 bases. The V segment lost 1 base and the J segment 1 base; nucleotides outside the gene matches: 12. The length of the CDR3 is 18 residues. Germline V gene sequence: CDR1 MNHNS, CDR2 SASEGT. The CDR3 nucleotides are TGTGCCAGCAGTGAAGATCCCCTTATCAGGGGGGCGAACACTGAAGCTTTCTTT. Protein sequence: CASSEDPLIRGANTEAFF.

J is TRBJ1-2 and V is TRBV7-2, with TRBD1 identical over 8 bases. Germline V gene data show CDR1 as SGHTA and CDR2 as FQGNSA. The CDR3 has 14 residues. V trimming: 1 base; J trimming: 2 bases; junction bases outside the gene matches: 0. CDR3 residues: CASSLGTGNYGYTF. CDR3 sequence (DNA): TGTGCCAGCAGCTTAGGGACAGGGAACTATGGCTACACCTTC. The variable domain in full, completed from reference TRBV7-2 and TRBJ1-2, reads GAGVSQSPSNKVTEKGKDVELRCDPISGHTALYWYRQSLGQGLEFLIYFQGNSAPDKSGLPSDRFSAERTGGSVSTLTIQRTQQEDSAVYLCASSLGTGNYGYTFGSGTRLTVV.

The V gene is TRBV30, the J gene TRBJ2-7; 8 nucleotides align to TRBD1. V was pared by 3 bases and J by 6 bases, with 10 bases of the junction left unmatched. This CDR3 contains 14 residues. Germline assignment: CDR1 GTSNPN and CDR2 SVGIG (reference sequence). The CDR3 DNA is TGTGCCTGGAGGGACGACAGGGGAAAGGGCGAGCAGTACTTC. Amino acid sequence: CAWRDDRGKGEQYF.

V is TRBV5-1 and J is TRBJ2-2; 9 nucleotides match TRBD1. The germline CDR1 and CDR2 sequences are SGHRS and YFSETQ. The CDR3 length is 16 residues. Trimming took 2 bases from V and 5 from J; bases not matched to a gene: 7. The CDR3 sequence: CASSLLQGAQTGELFF. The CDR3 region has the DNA TGCGCCAGCAGCTTACTACAGGGGGCGCAAACCGGGGAGCTGTTTTTT.

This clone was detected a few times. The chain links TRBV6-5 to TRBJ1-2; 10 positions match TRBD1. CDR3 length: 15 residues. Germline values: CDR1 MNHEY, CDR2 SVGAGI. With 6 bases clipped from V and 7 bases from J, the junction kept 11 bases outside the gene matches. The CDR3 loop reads CASSKRQGAVAGYTF. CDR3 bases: TGTGCCAGCAGCAAGAGACAGGGGGCGGTTGCTGGCTACACCTTC.

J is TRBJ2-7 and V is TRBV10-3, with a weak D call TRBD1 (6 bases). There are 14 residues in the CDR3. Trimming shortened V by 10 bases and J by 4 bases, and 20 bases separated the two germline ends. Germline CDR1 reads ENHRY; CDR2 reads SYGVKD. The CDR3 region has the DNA TGTGCCACCTCAGGGGCCAGGGTTATTTACGAGCAGTACTTC. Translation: CATSGARVIYEQYF.

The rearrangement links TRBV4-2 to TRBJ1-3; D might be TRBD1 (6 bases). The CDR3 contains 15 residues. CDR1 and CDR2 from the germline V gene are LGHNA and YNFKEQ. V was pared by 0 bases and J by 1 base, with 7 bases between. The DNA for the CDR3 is TGTGCCAGCAGCCAAGACAGGGGTTCTGGAAACACCATATATTTT. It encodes CASSQDRGSGNTIYF.

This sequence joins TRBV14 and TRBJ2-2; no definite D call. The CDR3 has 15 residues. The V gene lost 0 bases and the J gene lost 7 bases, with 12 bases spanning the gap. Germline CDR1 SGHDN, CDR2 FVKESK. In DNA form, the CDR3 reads TGTGCCAGCAGCCAAGATCGGTGGGCCTACGGGGAGCTGTTTTTT. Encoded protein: CASSQDRWAYGELFF.

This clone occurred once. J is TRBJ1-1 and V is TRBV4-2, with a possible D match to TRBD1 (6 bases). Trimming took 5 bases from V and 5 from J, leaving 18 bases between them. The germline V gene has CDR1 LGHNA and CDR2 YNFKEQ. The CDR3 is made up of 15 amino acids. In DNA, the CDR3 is TGTGCCAGCAGCTCCGACCGGGGGGCAGGGACTGAAGCTTTCTTT. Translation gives CASSSDRGAGTEAFF.

The CDR3 protein is CASSEEGLNNEQFF. Written as DNA, the CDR3 is TGCGCCAGCAGCGAAGAGGGACTTAATAATGAGCAGTTCTTC. This chain connects TRBV5-1 to TRBJ2-1, with D possibly matching TRBD2 (6 bases). The germline V and J ends were trimmed by 4 bases and 7 bases, with 15 bases remaining between them. The V gene's germline CDR1 is SGHRS and CDR2 YFSETQ. The CDR3 length is 14 residues. Drawing the rest from reference TRBV5-1 and TRBJ2-1, the complete variable domain is KAGVTQTPRYLIKTRGQQVTLSCSPISGHRSVSWYQQTPGQGLQFLFEYFSETQRNKGNFPGRFSGRQFSNSRSEMNVSTLELGDSALYLCASSEEGLNNEQFFGPGTRLTVL.

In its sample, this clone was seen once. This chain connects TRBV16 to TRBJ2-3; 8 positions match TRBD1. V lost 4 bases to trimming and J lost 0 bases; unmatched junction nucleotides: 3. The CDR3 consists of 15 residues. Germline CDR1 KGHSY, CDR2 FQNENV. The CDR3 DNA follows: TGTGCCAGCAGCCTCAACAGGGGGAGCACAGATACGCAGTATTTT. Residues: CASSLNRGSTDTQYF.

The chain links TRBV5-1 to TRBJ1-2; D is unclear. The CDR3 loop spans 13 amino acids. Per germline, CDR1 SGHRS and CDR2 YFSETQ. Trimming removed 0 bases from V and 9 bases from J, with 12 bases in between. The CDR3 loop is CASSLEVSGRYTF. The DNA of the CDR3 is TGCGCCAGCAGCTTGGAGGTTAGCGGTCGCTACACCTTC.

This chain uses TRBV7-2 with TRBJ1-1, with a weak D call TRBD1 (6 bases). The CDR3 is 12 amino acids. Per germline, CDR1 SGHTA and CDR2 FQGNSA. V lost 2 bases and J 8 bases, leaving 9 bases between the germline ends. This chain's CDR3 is CASSLTQGEAFF. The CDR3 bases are TGTGCCAGCAGCTTAACACAGGGCGAAGCTTTCTTT. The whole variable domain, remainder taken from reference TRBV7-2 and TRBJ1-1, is GAGVSQSPSNKVTEKGKDVELRCDPISGHTALYWYRQSLGQGLEFLIYFQGNSAPDKSGLPSDRFSAERTGGSVSTLTIQRTQQEDSAVYLCASSLTQGEAFFGQGTRLTVV.

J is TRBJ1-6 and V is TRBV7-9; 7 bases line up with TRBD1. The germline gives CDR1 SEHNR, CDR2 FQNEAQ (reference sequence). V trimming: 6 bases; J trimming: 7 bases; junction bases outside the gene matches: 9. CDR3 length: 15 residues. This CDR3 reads CASRIPTGRNSPLHF. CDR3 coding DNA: TGTGCCAGCAGGATTCCGACAGGGCGCAATTCACCCCTCCACTTT. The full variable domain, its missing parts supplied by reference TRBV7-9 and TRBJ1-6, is DTGVSQNPRHKITKRGQNVTFRCDPISEHNRLYWYRQTLGQGPEFLTYFQNEAQLEKSRLLSDRFSAERPKGSFSTLEIQRTEQGDSAMYLCASRIPTGRNSPLHFGNGTRLTVT.

CDR3 in DNA: TGTGCCAGCAGCACCTCCGGACAGACGAACACTGAAGCTTTCTTT. Translated: CASSTSGQTNTEAFF. The gene calls are TRBV7-2 and TRBJ1-1, with D possibly TRBD1 on 6 matching bases. V was pared by 5 bases and J by 1 base, with 14 bases between. This CDR3 comprises 15 residues. The germline V gene has CDR1 SGHTA and CDR2 FQGNSA.

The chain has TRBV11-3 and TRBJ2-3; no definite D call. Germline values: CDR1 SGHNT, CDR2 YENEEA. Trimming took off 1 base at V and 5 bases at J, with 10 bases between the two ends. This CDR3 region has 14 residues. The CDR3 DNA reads TGTGCCAGCAGCTTAGGCGTGGCAGGAGATACGCAGTATTTT. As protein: CASSLGVAGDTQYF. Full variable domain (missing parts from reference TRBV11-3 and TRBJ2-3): EAGVVQSPRYKIIEKKQPVAFWCNPISGHNTLYWYLQNLGQGPELLIRYENEEAVDDSQLPKDRFSAERLKGVDSTLKIQPAELGDSAVYLCASSLGVAGDTQYFGPGTRLTVL.

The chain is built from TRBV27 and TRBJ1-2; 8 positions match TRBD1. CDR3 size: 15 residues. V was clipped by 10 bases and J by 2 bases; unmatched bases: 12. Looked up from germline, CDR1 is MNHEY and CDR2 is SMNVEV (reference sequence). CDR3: CATIRWTGMNYGYTF. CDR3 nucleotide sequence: TGTGCCACGATTCGGTGGACAGGGATGAACTATGGCTACACCTTC.

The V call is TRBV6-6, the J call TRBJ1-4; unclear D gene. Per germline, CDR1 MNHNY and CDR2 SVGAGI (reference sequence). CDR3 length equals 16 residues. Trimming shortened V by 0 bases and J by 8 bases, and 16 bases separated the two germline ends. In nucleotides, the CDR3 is TGTGCCAGCAGTTACTCCTCCCAGATACTAGGCGAAAAACTGTTTTTT. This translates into CASSYSSQILGEKLFF.

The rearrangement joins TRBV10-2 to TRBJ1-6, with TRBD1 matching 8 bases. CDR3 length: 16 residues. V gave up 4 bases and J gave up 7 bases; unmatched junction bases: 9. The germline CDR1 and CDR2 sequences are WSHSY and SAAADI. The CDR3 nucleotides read TGCGCCAGCAGTGTTGCGACAGGGGAATACAATTCACCCCTCCACTTT. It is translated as CASSVATGEYNSPLHF.

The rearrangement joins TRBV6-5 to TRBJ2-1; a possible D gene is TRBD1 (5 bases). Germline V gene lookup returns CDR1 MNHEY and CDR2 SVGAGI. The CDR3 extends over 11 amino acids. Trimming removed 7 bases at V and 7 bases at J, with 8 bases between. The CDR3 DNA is TGTGCCAGCACAGGGCTTAATGAGCAGTTCTTC. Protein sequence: CASTGLNEQFF.

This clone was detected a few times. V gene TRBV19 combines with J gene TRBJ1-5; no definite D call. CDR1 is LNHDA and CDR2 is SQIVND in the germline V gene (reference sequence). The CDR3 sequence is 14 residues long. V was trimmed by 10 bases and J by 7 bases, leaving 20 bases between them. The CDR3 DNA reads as TGTGCCACCCGGTCCGTGGGCAGCGGGCAGCCCCAGCATTTT. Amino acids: CATRSVGSGQPQHF.

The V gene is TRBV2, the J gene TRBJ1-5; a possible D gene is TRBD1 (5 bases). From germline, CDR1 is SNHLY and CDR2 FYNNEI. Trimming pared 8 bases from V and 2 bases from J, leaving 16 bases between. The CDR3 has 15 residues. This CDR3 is CASSVAGRGNQPQHF. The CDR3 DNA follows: TGTGCCAGCTCGGTGGCAGGCAGGGGCAATCAGCCCCAGCATTTT.

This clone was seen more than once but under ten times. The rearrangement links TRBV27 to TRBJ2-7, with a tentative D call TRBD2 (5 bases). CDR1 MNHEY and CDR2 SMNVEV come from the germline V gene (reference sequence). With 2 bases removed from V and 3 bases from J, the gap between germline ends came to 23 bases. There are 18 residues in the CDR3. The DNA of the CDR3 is TGTGCCAGCAGTTTAATAGCTTCCGGGGTCTTATCCGTCTACGAGCAGTACTTC. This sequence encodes CASSLIASGVLSVYEQYF.

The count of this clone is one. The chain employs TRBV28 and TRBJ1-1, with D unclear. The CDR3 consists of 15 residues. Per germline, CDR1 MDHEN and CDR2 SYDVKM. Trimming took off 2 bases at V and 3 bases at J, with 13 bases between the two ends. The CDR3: CASSLGGIEDTEAFF. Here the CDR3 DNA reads TGTGCCAGCAGTTTAGGAGGGATCGAGGACACTGAAGCTTTCTTT.

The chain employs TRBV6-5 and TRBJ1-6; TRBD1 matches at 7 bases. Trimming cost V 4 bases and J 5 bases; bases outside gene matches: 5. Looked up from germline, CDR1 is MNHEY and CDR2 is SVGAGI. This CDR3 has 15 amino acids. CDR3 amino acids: CASSSPGQNNSPLHF. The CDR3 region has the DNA TGTGCCAGCAGTTCGCCGGGACAGAATAATTCACCCCTCCACTTT.

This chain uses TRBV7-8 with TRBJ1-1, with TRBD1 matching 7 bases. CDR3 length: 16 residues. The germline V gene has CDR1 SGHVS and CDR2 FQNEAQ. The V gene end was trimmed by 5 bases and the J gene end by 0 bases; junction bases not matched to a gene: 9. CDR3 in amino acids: CASSKDRARMNTEAFF. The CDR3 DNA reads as TGTGCCAGCAGCAAAGACAGGGCTAGGATGAACACTGAAGCTTTCTTT.

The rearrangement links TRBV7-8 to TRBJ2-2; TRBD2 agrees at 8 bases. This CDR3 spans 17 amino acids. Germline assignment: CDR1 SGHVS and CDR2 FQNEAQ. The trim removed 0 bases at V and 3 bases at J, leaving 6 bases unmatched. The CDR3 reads CASSLASAGRDTGELFF. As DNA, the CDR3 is TGTGCCAGCAGCTTAGCCTCCGCCGGGAGGGACACCGGGGAGCTGTTTTTT.

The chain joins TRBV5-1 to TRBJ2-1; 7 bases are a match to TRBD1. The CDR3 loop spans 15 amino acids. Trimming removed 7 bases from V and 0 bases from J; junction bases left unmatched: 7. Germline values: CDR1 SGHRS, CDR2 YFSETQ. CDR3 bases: TGCGCCAGCGCCCCCCGGGACAGCTCCTACAATGAGCAGTTCTTC. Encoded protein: CASAPRDSSYNEQFF.